This entry lists 7 T cell receptor beta chains sequenced from one sample in a study of tumor-infiltrating lymphocytes in primary liver carcinoma. Each 20-30 mg portion of unsorted bulk tissue served as the source for co-extraction of RNA and DNA. TCR beta cDNA was reverse-transcribed from around 0.55 ug of total RNA. The reaction used a constant-region primer and ProtoScript II reverse transcriptase. Three nested multiplex PCR rounds of slightly modified ARM-PCR generated TCR beta libraries. Forward primers for TRBV1-TRBV30 and a C-beta reverse primer served the first two PCR rounds, at about 10 cycles each. TCRdb processed the multiplex PCR reads anew with MiXCR; each CDR3 protein has one entry. This table holds about 190,000 distinct CDR3 sequences, approximately 80% found once. The sample was tumor tissue from primary liver carcinoma. These receptors all come from a man aged 40-55 years with primary liver carcinoma and hepatitis B virus infection.

The V gene is TRBV30, the J gene TRBJ2-7; D possibly corresponds to TRBD2 (6 bases). This CDR3 has 13 residues. Per the germline V gene, CDR1 is GTSNPN and CDR2 is SVGIG (reference sequence). The CDR3 DNA follows: TGTCCTTGGAGTAGGGAGGACTCCTACGAGCAGTACTTC. Translated, it gives CPWSREDSYEQYF.

A remark on this clonotype: Germline is not matched at one junction end, which may reflect a read error. This chain links TRBV6-2 or TRBV6-3 with TRBJ1-2; no clear D. The CDR3 loop spans 15 amino acids. Germline lookup yields CDR1 MNHEY and CDR2 SVGEGT. The CDR3: CASSQTIEGTFGYTF. The CDR3 DNA reads TGTGCTAGCAGCCAGACCATCGAAGGAACCTTTGGCTACACCTTC.

Comments on this clonotype: A much larger clone lies a single base off, so this may be a read error. The V call is TRBV30, the J call TRBJ1-5; 7 bases are a match to TRBD1. Germline CDR1 reads GTSNPN; CDR2 reads SVGIG (reference sequence). CDR3 length: 14 amino acids. DNA of the CDR3: TGTGCCAGGAGCCAGGGACAGAGCAATCAGCCCCAGCATTTT. Translating gives CARSQGQSNQPQHF.

This clonotype has just a few counts. The junction departs from the called germline gene at one end, perhaps through a read error. The chain couples TRBV6-2 or TRBV6-3 to TRBJ2-3; D not resolved. Germline CDR1 is MNHEY and CDR2 is SVGEGT. The CDR3 is 12 amino acids. This CDR3 reads CVSRPSVDTQYF. The CDR3 DNA follows: TGTGTCAGCAGGCCCTCTGTGGATACGCAGTATTTT.

As to this clonotype: One end of the junction does not line up with germline, which may come from a read error. The chain recombines TRBV29-1 with TRBJ2-2; TRBD1 or TRBD2 may be the D gene (5 bases each). This CDR3 contains 15 residues. Germline lookup yields CDR1 SQVTM and CDR2 ANQGSEA. The CDR3 protein is CSAHTNGANTGELFF. The CDR3 DNA follows: TGCAGCGCTCATACTAACGGGGCGAATACCGGGGAGCTGTTTTTT.

This clonotype was detected only once. Germline and junction disagree at one end, which may indicate a read error. CDR3 nucleotide sequence: TGTGCCAGCATTCGAAGCCGGGACACTTATCATCAGCCCCAGCATTTC. It codes for CASIRSRDTYHQPQHF. The genes are TRBV12-3 or TRBV12-4 and TRBJ1-5, with D perhaps matching TRBD1 (6 bases). The CDR3 contains 16 residues.

Notes on this clonotype: An end of the junction does not agree with germline; a read error may underlie this. J is TRBJ1-5 and V is TRBV15; D is possibly TRBD1 (5 bases). The CDR3 is made up of 14 amino acids. The germline V gene has CDR1 LNHNV and CDR2 YYDKDF (reference sequence). CDR3 bases: TGTGCCACAAGCAGAGGGGCCCAGAATCAGCCCCAGCATTTT. Its protein product is CATSRGAQNQPQHF.